These 12 T cell receptor beta chains were all obtained from the same sample, sequenced in a study of blood T cell repertoires in COVID-19. Some clones are missing from TCRdb's copy, which holds only in-frame ones; the method was immunoSEQ multiplex PCR. This table holds approximately 98,000 clones, around 80% found once. The material sequenced was peripheral blood. The receptors originated from a man aged 55 to 70 with acute or convalescent COVID-19.

The chain carries TRBV7-8 and TRBJ1-1, with unresolved D. The CDR3 runs 13 residues. Trimming removed 5 bases from V and 1 base from J, with 8 bases in between. Germline CDR1 SGHVS, CDR2 FQNEAQ. This chain's CDR3 is CASSPLGNTEAFF. As DNA, the CDR3 is TGTGCCAGCAGCCCCCTAGGGAACACTGAAGCTTTCTTT. The full variable domain, rest sourced from reference TRBV7-8 and TRBJ1-1, is GAGVSQSPRYKVAKRGQDVALRCDPISGHVSLFWYQQALGQGPEFLTYFQNEAQLDKSGLPSDRFFAERPEGSVSTLKIQRTQQEDSAVYLCASSPLGNTEAFFGQGTRLTVV.

V gene TRBV18 combines with J gene TRBJ2-7, with 8 bases lining up with TRBD1. CDR3 length equals 13 residues. Germline values: CDR1 KGHSH, CDR2 LQKENI. The trim removed 6 bases at V and 3 bases at J, leaving 4 bases unmatched. CDR3 nucleotide sequence: TGTGCCAGCTCCAAAGACAGGGGCTACGAGCAGTACGTC. Translation gives CASSKDRGYEQYV.

This clone was detected only once. The rearrangement links TRBV18 to TRBJ1-5, with TRBD1 identical over 11 bases. The trim removed 3 bases at V and 7 bases at J, leaving 5 bases unmatched. CDR3 length: 15 residues. Germline V lookup: CDR1 KGHSH, CDR2 LQKENI. CDR3 coding DNA: TGTGCCAGCTCACCCGGACAGGGGGCGGGACAGCCCCAGCATTTT. It translates to CASSPGQGAGQPQHF.

The CDR3 sequence: CASRPRETGVSPLHF. In DNA, the CDR3 is TGTGCCAGCAGACCCCGGGAGACAGGGGTCTCACCCCTCCACTTT. This chain uses TRBV28 with TRBJ1-6; TRBD1 aligns across 8 bases. The CDR3 is 15 amino acids. Germline V CDR1 and CDR2: MDHEN, SYDVKM. The V segment lost 6 bases and the J segment 10 bases; nucleotides outside the gene matches: 11. Complete variable domain (other parts from reference TRBV28 and TRBJ1-6): DVKVTQSSRYLVKRTGEKVFLECVQDMDHENMFWYRQDPGLGLRLIYFSYDVKMKEKGDIPEGYSVSREKKERFSLILESASTNQTSMYLCASRPRETGVSPLHFGNGTRLTVT.

This chain uses TRBV11-3 with TRBJ2-3; 8 nucleotides align to TRBD1. Germline CDR1 and CDR2: SGHNT and YENEEA. Unmatched junction bases numbered 12, after V lost 7 bases and J lost 0 bases. CDR3 length: 17 residues. The CDR3 protein is CASTRGLRYSSTDTQYF. In DNA form, the CDR3 reads TGTGCCAGCACCAGGGGGCTGAGATACTCCAGCACAGATACGCAGTATTTT. The whole variable domain, filled in from reference TRBV11-3 and TRBJ2-3, reads EAGVVQSPRYKIIEKKQPVAFWCNPISGHNTLYWYLQNLGQGPELLIRYENEEAVDDSQLPKDRFSAERLKGVDSTLKIQPAELGDSAVYLCASTRGLRYSSTDTQYFGPGTRLTVL.

This clone appeared a single time. The chain employs TRBV6-6 and TRBJ1-3, with D maybe TRBD1 (6 bases). Trimming cost V 6 bases and J 7 bases, with 16 bases left between them. Germline V lookup: CDR1 MNHNY, CDR2 SVGAGI (reference sequence). This CDR3 spans 14 amino acids. CDR3 DNA: TGTGCCAGCAGCCGCACAGGGAACGTTAACACCATATATTTT. This sequence encodes CASSRTGNVNTIYF.

This clone was counted between two and nine times. The CDR3 loop is CASSRTGTSGIYNEQFF. CDR3 in DNA: TGTGCCAGCAGCCGGACCGGGACTAGCGGGATCTACAATGAGCAGTTCTTC. The chain carries TRBV5-8 and TRBJ2-1; 13 bases are shared with TRBD2. V gave up 4 bases and J gave up 3 bases; unmatched junction bases: 7. Per germline, CDR1 SGHTS and CDR2 YDEGEE. The CDR3 length is 17 residues. Filled out from reference TRBV5-8 and TRBJ2-1, the complete variable domain reads EAGVTQSPTHLIKTRGQQATLRCSPISGHTSVYWYQQALGLGLQFLLWYDEGEERNRGNFPPRFSGRQFPNYSSELNVNALELEDSALYLCASSRTGTSGIYNEQFFGPGTRLTVL.

V is TRBV7-9 and J is TRBJ1-3; tentatively, D is TRBD1 (5 bases). The CDR3 is 16 amino acids. Trimming took off 7 bases at V and 2 bases at J, with 18 bases between the two ends. CDR1 and CDR2 (germline): SEHNR, FQNEAQ (reference sequence). The CDR3 coding sequence is TGTGCCAGCACCTCAGATTGGGGGGTAGCTGGAAACACCATATATTTT. This gives the protein CASTSDWGVAGNTIYF.

J is TRBJ2-3 and V is TRBV10-3; TRBD2 might be the D (6 bases). V was clipped by 5 bases and J by 2 bases, with 14 bases between them. The CDR3 length is 15 residues. Germline V gene sequence: CDR1 ENHRY, CDR2 SYGVKD. The CDR3 loop reads CAISMSREVTDTQYF. The CDR3 DNA reads TGTGCCATCAGTATGAGTAGGGAGGTCACAGATACGCAGTATTTT.

V and J are TRBV9 and TRBJ2-6; possible D gene TRBD1, 5 bases. Trimming removed 3 bases at V and 5 bases at J, with 12 bases between. This CDR3 is 15 amino acids long. Germline CDR1 reads SGDLS; CDR2 reads YYNGEE. CDR3 residues: CASSERGSRANVLTF. The CDR3 DNA reads as TGTGCCAGCAGCGAAAGGGGCAGCAGGGCCAACGTCCTGACTTTC.

The chain joins TRBV5-4 to TRBJ1-2, with TRBD1 identical over 9 bases. Trimming cost V 2 bases and J 5 bases; bases outside gene matches: 4. This CDR3 comprises 14 residues. Germline V gives CDR1 SGHNT, CDR2 YYREEE (reference sequence). The CDR3 sequence is CASSFGQGIYGYTF. In nucleotides, the CDR3 is TGTGCCAGCAGCTTCGGACAGGGGATATATGGCTACACCTTC.

This rearrangement joins TRBV6-5 to TRBJ1-2; 8 positions agree with TRBD1. Germline V gene lookup returns CDR1 MNHEY and CDR2 SVGAGI. This CDR3 is built from 12 residues. Germline trimming cut 6 bases from V and 7 bases from J; bases unmatched to any gene: 4. The CDR3 region has the DNA TGTGCCAGCAGACAGGGGGTTGTTGGCTACACCTTC. This gives the protein CASRQGVVGYTF.